This T cell receptor beta chain was found in a study of beta chain features in type 1 diabetes. Germline V gives CDR1 SQVTM, CDR2 ANQGSEA. This CDR3 comprises 14 residues. The germline V and J ends were trimmed by 6 bases and 4 bases, with 15 bases remaining between them. Since all of the isolated RNA was reverse transcribed, expressed TCRB transcripts were what got sequenced. The method was immunoSEQ multiplex PCR; TCRdb's version includes in-frame clones alone and lacks a portion of them. This sample carries 350,000 to 450,000 clones, around 13% of them seen once, and the ten largest clones take about 0.04%.

What was sequenced was naive CD4+ T cells from blood. This chain uses TRBV29-1 with TRBJ2-2, with D perhaps given as TRBD1 or TRBD2 (6 bases each). This receptor was identified in a young man in good health. The CDR3 nucleotides are TGCAGCGTCGCGGGGATACAGGGCACCGGGGAGCTGTTTTTT. Residues: CSVAGIQGTGELFF.